Below are 8 T cell receptor beta chains sequenced from a single sample in a study of Ad26.COV2.S vaccination and SARS-CoV-2 variants (dated by TCRdb to the early 2020s). Receptor libraries were prepared by the immunoSEQ multiplex PCR assay. Sourced from immuneACCESS, this table was stored by TCRdb with only in-frame sequences that have V and J called. A share of the clones is absent; for the studies checked, an unresolved V gene accounts for under half, and the remainder has no known explanation. The sample table records roughly 510,000 clones; roughly nine tenths of these occur just once. The ten most abundant clones make up 9.5% to 15% of the sample. The intended sense of this specimen's treatment or condition label: over 15 received Ad26.COV2.S at low or high dose, single or two shots; a few received placebo; per-sample allocation not given. For vaccine and placebo recipients, repertoires were sequenced using samples collected on day 63 after the first injection.

Sequencing was performed on peripheral blood, taken in a trial of Ad26.COV2.S vaccine versus placebo. The receptors shown here come from a person aged 18 to 59 who received the Ad26.COV2.S COVID-19 vaccine or a placebo.

This rearrangement joins TRBV25-1 to TRBJ1-1; 8 bases map to TRBD1. Looked up from germline, CDR1 is MGHDK and CDR2 is SYGVNS. CDR3 size: 18 residues. Germline trimming cut 3 bases from V and 11 bases from J; bases unmatched to any gene: 23. Written as DNA, the CDR3 is TGTGCCAGCAGTGACCCCCCCGTTCTCGTGAAGACAGGGGCTGGCGCTTTCTTT. Its translation: CASSDPPVLVKTGAGAFF.

This chain links TRBV5-5 with TRBJ1-4, with no clear D. The CDR3 is 15 amino acids. V was trimmed by 0 bases and J by 7 bases, leaving 13 bases between them. CDR1 and CDR2 from the germline V gene are SGHKS and YYEKEE (reference sequence). The CDR3 DNA reads as TGTGCCAGCAGCTTGGGGTCGGCGACCCTTGAAAAACTGTTTTTT. This sequence encodes CASSLGSATLEKLFF.

As regards this clone: One end of the junction does not line up with germline, which may come from a read error. The chain joins TRBV5-5 to TRBJ1-6; D might be TRBD1 (5 bases). This CDR3 contains 15 residues. Germline V gene sequence: CDR1 SGHKS, CDR2 YYEKEE (reference sequence). CDR3 region: CASTLAGSYNSPLHF. CDR3 bases: TGTGCCAGCACCTTGGCAGGGAGCTATAATTCACCCCTCCACTTT.

V gene TRBV6-6 combines with J gene TRBJ2-7; a weak D match, TRBD1 (6 bases). From germline, CDR1 is MNHNY and CDR2 SVGAGI (reference sequence). V lost 2 bases to trimming and J lost 5 bases, with 10 bases between them. The CDR3 totals 13 residues. As DNA, the CDR3 is TGTGCCAGCAGTTACCCCAACAGGGACGAGCAGTACTTC. Protein: CASSYPNRDEQYF.

The chain recombines TRBV5-1 with TRBJ2-1, with D perhaps being TRBD1 or TRBD2 (5 bases each). Per germline, CDR1 SGHRS and CDR2 YFSETQ. The CDR3 sequence is 16 residues long. V was clipped by 4 bases and J by 1 base, with 15 bases between them. The CDR3, as DNA: TGCGCCAGCAGCCCTATGGGACCCCCTTCCTACAATGAGCAGTTCTTC. Its protein is CASSPMGPPSYNEQFF.

This rearrangement joins TRBV30 to TRBJ2-7; no reliable D call. Trimming removed 0 bases at V and 12 bases at J, with 12 bases between. The CDR3 totals 11 residues. Germline values: CDR1 GTSNPN, CDR2 SVGIG (reference sequence). The CDR3: CAWSVTPLWYF. Here the CDR3 DNA reads TGTGCCTGGAGTGTAACCCCGTTATGGTACTTC.

The V gene is TRBV30, the J gene TRBJ2-1; D perhaps matches TRBD2 (7 bases). Germline CDR1 reads GTSNPN; CDR2 reads SVGIG (reference sequence). The CDR3 totals 17 residues. V was pared by 4 bases and J by 8 bases, with 27 bases between. CDR3 in amino acids: CAWTGGQTSGGVYEQFF. The CDR3 region has the DNA TGTGCCTGGACGGGGGGACAAACTAGTGGTGGGGTCTATGAGCAGTTCTTC.

The chain carries TRBV5-6 and TRBJ2-7; 11 nucleotides match TRBD2. Germline values: CDR1 SGHDT, CDR2 YYEEEE. This CDR3 has 16 amino acids. The ends lost 3 bases at V and 3 bases at J; junction bases unmatched: 8. The chain's CDR3 is CASSSYLAGGIYEQYF. In DNA form, the CDR3 reads TGTGCCAGCAGCTCCTATCTAGCGGGAGGTATCTACGAGCAGTACTTC.